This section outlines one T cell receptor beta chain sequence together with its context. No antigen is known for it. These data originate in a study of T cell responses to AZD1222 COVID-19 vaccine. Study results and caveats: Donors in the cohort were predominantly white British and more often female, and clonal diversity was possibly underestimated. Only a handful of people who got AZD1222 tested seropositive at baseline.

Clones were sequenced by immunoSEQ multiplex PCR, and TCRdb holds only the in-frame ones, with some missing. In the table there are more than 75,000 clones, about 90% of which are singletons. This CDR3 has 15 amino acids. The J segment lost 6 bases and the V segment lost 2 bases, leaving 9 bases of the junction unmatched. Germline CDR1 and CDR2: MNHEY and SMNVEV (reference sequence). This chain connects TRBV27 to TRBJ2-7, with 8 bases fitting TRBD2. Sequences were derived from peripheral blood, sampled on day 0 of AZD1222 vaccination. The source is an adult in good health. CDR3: CASSLRGGLAGEQYF. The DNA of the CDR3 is TGTGCCAGCAGTTTAAGGGGTGGGCTAGCGGGCGAGCAGTACTTC.